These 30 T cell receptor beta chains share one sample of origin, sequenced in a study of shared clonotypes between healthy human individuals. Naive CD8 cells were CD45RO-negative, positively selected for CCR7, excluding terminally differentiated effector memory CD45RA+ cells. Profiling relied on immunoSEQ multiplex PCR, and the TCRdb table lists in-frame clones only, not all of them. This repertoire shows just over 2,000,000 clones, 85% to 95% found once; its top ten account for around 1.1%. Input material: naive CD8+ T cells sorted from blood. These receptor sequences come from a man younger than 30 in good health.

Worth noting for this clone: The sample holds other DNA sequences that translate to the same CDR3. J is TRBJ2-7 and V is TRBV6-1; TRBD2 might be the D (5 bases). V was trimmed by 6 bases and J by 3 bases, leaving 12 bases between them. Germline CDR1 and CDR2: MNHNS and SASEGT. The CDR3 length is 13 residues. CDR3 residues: CASSAGLLYEQYF. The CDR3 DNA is TGTGCCAGCAGCGCCGGACTTCTCTACGAGCAGTACTTC.

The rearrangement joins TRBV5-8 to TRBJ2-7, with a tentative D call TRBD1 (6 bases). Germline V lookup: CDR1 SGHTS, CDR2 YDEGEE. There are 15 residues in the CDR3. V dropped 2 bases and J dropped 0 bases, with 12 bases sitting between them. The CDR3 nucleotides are TGTGCCAGCAGCTTTTCGGGACACCCCTCCTACGAGCAGTACTTC. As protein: CASSFSGHPSYEQYF.

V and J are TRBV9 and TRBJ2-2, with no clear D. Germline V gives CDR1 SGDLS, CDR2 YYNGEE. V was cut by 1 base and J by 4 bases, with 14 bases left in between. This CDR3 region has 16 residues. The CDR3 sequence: CASSVSPRNPTGELFF. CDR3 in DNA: TGTGCCAGCAGCGTATCCCCACGAAATCCCACCGGGGAGCTGTTTTTT.

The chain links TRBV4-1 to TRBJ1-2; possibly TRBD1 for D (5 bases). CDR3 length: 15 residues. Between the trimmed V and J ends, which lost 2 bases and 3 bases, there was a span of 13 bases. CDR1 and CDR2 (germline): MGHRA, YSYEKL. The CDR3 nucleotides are TGCGCCAGCAGCCAAATCAGGGATTCCTACTATGGCTACACCTTC. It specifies CASSQIRDSYYGYTF.

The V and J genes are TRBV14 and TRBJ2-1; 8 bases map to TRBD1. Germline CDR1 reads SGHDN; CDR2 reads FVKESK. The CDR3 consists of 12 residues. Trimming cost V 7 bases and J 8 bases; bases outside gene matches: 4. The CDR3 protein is CASNRGWDEQFF. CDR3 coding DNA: TGTGCCAGCAACAGGGGGTGGGATGAGCAGTTCTTC.

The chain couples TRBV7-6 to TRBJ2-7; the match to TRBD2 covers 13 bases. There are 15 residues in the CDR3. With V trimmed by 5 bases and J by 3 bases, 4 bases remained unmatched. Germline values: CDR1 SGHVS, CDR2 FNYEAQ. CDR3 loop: CASSPGTSGNYEQYF. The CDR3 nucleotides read TGTGCCAGCAGCCCGGGGACTAGCGGGAACTACGAGCAGTACTTC.

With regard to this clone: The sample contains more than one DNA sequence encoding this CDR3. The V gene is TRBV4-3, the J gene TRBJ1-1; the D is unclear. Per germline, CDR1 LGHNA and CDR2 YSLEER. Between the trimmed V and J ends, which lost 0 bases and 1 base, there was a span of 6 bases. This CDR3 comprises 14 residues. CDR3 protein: CASSQDWGNTEAFF. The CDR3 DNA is TGCGCCAGCAGCCAAGATTGGGGGAACACTGAAGCTTTCTTT.

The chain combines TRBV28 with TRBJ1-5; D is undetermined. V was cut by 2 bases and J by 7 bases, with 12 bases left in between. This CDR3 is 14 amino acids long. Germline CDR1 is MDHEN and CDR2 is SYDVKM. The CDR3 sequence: CASSLGPTAQPQHF. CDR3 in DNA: TGTGCCAGCAGTTTAGGACCCACCGCGCAGCCCCAGCATTTT.

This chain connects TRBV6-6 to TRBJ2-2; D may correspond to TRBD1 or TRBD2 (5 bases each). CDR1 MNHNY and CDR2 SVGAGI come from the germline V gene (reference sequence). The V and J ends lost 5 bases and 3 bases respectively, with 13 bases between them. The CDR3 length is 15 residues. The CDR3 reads CASSMGVYDTGELFF. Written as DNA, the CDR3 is TGTGCCAGCAGTATGGGGGTATACGACACCGGGGAGCTGTTTTTT.

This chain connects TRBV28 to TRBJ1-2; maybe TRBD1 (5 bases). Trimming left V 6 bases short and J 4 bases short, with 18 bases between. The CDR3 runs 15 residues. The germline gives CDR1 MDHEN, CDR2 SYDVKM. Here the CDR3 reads CASRRTGLTGYGYTF. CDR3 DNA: TGTGCCAGCAGGCGTACAGGTCTCACAGGCTATGGCTACACCTTC.

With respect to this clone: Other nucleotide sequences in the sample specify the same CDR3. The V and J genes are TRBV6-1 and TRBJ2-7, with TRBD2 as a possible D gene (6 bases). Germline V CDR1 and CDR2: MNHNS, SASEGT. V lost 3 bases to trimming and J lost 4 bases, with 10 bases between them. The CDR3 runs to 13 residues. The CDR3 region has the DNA TGTGCCAGCAGTGAGGTCGGGGGATACGAGCAGTACTTC. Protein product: CASSEVGGYEQYF.

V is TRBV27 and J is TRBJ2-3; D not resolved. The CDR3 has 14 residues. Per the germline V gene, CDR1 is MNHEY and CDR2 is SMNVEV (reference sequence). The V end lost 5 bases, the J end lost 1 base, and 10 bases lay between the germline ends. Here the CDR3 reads CASSPLPGTDTQYF. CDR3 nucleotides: TGTGCCAGCAGTCCACTGCCGGGCACAGATACGCAGTATTTT.

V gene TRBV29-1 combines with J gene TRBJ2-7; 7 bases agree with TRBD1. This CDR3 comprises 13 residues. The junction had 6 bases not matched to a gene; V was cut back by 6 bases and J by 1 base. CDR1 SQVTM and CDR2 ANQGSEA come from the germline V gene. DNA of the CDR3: TGCAGCGTACAGGGGAAACGATCCTACGAGCAGTACTTC. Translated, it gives CSVQGKRSYEQYF.

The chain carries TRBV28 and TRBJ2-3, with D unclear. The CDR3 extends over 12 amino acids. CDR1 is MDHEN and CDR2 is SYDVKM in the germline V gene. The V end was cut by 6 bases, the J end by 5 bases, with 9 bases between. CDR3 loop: CASSGPGDTQYF. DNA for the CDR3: TGTGCCAGCAGCGGGCCGGGAGATACGCAGTATTTT.

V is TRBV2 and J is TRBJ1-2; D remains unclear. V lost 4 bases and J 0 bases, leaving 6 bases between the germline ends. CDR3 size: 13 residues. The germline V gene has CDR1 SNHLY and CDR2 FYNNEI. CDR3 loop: CASSGPANYGYTF. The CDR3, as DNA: TGTGCCAGCAGTGGGCCAGCTAACTATGGCTACACCTTC.

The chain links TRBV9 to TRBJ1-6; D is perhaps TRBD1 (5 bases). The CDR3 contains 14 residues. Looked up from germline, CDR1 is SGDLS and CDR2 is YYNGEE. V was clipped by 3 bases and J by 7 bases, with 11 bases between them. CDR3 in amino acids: CASSATVDNSPLHF. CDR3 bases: TGTGCCAGCAGCGCGACAGTTGACAATTCACCCCTCCACTTT.

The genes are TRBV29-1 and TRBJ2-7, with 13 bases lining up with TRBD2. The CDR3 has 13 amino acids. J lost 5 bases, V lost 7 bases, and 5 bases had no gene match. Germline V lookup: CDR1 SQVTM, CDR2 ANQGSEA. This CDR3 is CSAGLAGANEQYF. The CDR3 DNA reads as TGCAGCGCAGGACTAGCGGGAGCTAACGAGCAGTACTTC.

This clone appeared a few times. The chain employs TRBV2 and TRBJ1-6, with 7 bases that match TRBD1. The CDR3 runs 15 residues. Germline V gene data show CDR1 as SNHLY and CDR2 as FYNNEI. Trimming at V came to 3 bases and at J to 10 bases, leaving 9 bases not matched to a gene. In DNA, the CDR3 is TGTGCCAGCAGTGATCCCGCACAGGGGAACTCACCCCTCCACTTT. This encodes CASSDPAQGNSPLHF.

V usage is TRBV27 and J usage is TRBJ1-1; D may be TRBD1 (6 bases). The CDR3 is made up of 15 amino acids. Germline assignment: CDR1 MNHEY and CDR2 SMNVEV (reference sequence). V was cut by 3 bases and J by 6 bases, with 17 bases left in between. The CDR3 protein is CASSFNGGAGAEAFF. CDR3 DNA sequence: TGTGCCAGCAGTTTTAATGGGGGCGCAGGGGCTGAAGCTTTCTTT.

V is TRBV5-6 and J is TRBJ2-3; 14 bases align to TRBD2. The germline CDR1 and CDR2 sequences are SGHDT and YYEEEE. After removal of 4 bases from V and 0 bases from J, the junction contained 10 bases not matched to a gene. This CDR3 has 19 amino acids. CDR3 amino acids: CASSKSGTSGSWSTDTQYF. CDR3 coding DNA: TGTGCCAGCAGCAAATCCGGGACTAGCGGGAGTTGGAGCACAGATACGCAGTATTTT.

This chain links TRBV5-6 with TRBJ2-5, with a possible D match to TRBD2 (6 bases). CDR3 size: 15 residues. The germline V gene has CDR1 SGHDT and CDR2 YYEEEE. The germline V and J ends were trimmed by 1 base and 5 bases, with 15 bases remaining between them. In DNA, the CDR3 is TGTGCCAGCAGCTTGTGGTGGCGGGGCTCCGAGACCCAGTACTTC. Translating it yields CASSLWWRGSETQYF.

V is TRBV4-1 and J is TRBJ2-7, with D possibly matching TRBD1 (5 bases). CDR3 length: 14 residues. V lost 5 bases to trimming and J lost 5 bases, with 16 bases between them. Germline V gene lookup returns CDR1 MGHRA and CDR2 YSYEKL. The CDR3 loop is CASSLNTQGNEQYF. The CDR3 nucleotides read TGCGCCAGCAGCTTAAACACGCAGGGTAACGAGCAGTACTTC.

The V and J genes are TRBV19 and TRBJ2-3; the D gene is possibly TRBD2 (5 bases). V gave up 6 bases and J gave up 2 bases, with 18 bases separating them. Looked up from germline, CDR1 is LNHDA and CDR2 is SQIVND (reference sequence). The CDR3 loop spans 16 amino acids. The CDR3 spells CASSPMTILNTDTQYF. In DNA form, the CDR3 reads TGTGCCAGTAGCCCCATGACTATACTGAACACAGATACGCAGTATTTT.

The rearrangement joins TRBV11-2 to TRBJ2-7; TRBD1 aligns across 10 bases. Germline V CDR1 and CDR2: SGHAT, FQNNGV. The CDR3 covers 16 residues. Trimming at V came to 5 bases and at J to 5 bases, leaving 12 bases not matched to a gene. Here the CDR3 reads CASSHLRGQGIDEQYF. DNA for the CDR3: TGTGCCAGCAGCCATCTCAGGGGACAGGGGATCGACGAGCAGTACTTC.

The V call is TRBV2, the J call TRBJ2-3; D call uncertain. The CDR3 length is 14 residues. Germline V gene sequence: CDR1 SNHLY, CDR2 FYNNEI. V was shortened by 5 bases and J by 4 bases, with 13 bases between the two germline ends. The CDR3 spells CASSRDISPDTQYF. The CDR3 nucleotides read TGTGCCAGCAGTCGAGACATCTCCCCAGATACGCAGTATTTT.

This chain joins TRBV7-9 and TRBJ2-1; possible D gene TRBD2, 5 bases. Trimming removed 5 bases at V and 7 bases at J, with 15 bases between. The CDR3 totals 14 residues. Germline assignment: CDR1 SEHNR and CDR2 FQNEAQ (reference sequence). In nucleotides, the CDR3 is TGTGCCAGCAGCCCCAGTCTCTCGGGGAATGAGCAGTTCTTC. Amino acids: CASSPSLSGNEQFF.

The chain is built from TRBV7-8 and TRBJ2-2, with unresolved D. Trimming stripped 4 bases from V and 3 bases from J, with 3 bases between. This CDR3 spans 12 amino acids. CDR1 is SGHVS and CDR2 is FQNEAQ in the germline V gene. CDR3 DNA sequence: TGTGCCAGCAGCTATTACACCGGGGAGCTGTTTTTT. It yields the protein CASSYYTGELFF.

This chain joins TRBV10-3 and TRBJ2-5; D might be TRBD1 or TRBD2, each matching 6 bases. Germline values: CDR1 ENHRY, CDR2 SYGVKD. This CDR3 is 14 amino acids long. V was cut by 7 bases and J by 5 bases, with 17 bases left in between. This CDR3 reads CAINDVGAGETQYF. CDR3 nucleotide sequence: TGTGCCATCAATGACGTGGGGGCGGGGGAGACCCAGTACTTC.

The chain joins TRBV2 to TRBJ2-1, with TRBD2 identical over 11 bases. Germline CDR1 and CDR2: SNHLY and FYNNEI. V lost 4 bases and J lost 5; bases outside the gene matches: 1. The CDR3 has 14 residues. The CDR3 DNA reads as TGTGCCAGCAGTGTAGCGGGAGGGAACAATGAGCAGTTCTTC. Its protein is CASSVAGGNNEQFF.

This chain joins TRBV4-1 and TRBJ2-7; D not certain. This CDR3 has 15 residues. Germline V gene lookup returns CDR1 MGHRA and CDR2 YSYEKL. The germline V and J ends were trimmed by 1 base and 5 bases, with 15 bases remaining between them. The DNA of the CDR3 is TGCGCCAGCAGCCAAGGCCCTCTGATCTTGCACGAGCAGTACTTC. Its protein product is CASSQGPLILHEQYF.